This entry lists 30 T cell receptor beta chains sequenced from one sample in a study of cytomegalovirus exposure and HLA in healthy donors. With 60 Vbeta and 13 Jbeta primers, the PCR was carried out. Some clones are missing from TCRdb's copy, which holds only in-frame ones; the method was immunoSEQ multiplex PCR. This sample yields 120,000 or so clones, of which around 84% are seen a single time; about 6% belongs to the top ten. Sequenced material: PBMCs. Receptors originate from a woman in her forties in good health and CMV-seronegative.

The chain combines TRBV10-1 with TRBJ2-1, with TRBD2 matching over 8 bases. Losses at the gene ends were 6 bases for V and 5 bases for J; bases not matched to a gene: 12. CDR1 is WNHNN, CDR2 SYGVQD, per germline (reference sequence). CDR3 size: 16 residues. In nucleotides, the CDR3 is TGCGCCAGCAGCCTGTACGGGGGGGGGAACGACAATGAGCAGTTCTTC. This translates into CASSLYGGGNDNEQFF.

The chain is built from TRBV10-2 and TRBJ2-1; unclear D gene. This CDR3 is 15 amino acids long. V lost 5 bases and J lost 7, with 18 bases in between. Germline CDR1 and CDR2: WSHSY and SAAADI. CDR3 coding DNA: TGCGCCAGCAGTCCCGAACTAATTAGGTTTAATGAGCAGTTCTTC. Its protein product is CASSPELIRFNEQFF.

The chain couples TRBV27 to TRBJ2-7; 11 bases line up with TRBD1. The CDR3 consists of 19 residues. CDR1 is MNHEY and CDR2 is SMNVEV in the germline V gene (reference sequence). Unmatched junction bases numbered 16, after V lost 6 bases and J lost 0 bases. The CDR3 loop reads CASSPVWDRGLVSSYEQYF. For the CDR3, the DNA is TGTGCCAGCAGCCCCGTGTGGGACAGGGGGTTAGTCAGCTCCTACGAGCAGTACTTC.

This clone was observed a single time. This chain links TRBV6-6 with TRBJ1-2, with no clear D. CDR1 is MNHNY, CDR2 SVGAGI, per germline (reference sequence). This CDR3 spans 16 amino acids. Trimming took 6 bases from V and 6 from J, leaving 23 bases between them. CDR3: CASSLRGEGPRDGYTF. CDR3 DNA sequence: TGTGCCAGCAGCCTACGGGGTGAAGGCCCGAGAGATGGCTACACCTTC.

This chain uses TRBV5-6 with TRBJ2-5, with 10 bases aligning to TRBD2. The CDR3 is 14 residues long. CDR1 is SGHDT and CDR2 is YYEEEE in the germline V gene. V lost 0 bases to trimming and J lost 6 bases; unmatched junction nucleotides: 2. CDR3 nucleotide sequence: TGTGCCAGCAGCTTGGGTAGCGGGGGGAAGACCCAGTACTTC. This encodes CASSLGSGGKTQYF.

The chain combines TRBV6-6 with TRBJ2-2; possibly TRBD2 for D (7 bases). CDR3 length: 13 amino acids. Between the trimmed V and J ends, which lost 6 bases and 5 bases, there was a span of 10 bases. The V gene's germline CDR1 is MNHNY and CDR2 SVGAGI (reference sequence). Here the CDR3 reads CASSGGQTGELFF. CDR3 DNA: TGTGCCAGCAGCGGGGGGCAAACCGGGGAGCTGTTTTTT.

The CDR3 loop is CATSRGGGPGSTEAFF. The CDR3 DNA follows: TGTGCCACCAGCAGAGGGGGGGGCCCGGGGAGCACTGAAGCTTTCTTT. This sequence joins TRBV15 and TRBJ1-1; D might be TRBD1 (6 bases). V gave up 1 base and J gave up 4 bases, with 16 bases separating them. The germline V gene has CDR1 LNHNV and CDR2 YYDKDF (reference sequence). The CDR3 is made up of 16 amino acids.

V and J are TRBV5-4 and TRBJ2-2; TRBD2 is a possible D gene (6 bases). This CDR3 is 13 amino acids long. The V gene lost 4 bases and the J gene lost 6 bases, with 10 bases spanning the gap. CDR1 is SGHNT and CDR2 is YYREEE in the germline V gene (reference sequence). CDR3 nucleotides: TGTGCCAGCAGCCGGGACTCCCCCGGGGAGCTGTTTTTT. Its protein is CASSRDSPGELFF.

This sequence joins TRBV4-2 and TRBJ1-6; the D gene is possibly TRBD1 (6 bases). V was pared by 4 bases and J by 10 bases, with 17 bases between. CDR3 length: 15 residues. Per germline, CDR1 LGHNA and CDR2 YNFKEQ. In DNA, the CDR3 is TGTGCCAGCAGCCGGACAGTAGATACCTCATCACCCCTCCACTTT. Translation gives CASSRTVDTSSPLHF.

The chain joins TRBV19 to TRBJ2-7; the D gene is possibly TRBD1 (6 bases). Germline V gene data show CDR1 as LNHDA and CDR2 as SQIVND (reference sequence). CDR3 length: 14 amino acids. Trimming stripped 3 bases from V and 2 bases from J, with 11 bases between. The CDR3 loop is CASSIHRVPYEQYF. In DNA form, the CDR3 reads TGTGCCAGTAGTATTCACAGGGTCCCCTACGAGCAGTACTTC. Using reference TRBV19 and TRBJ2-7 for the parts outside the CDR3, the full variable domain is DGGITQSPKYLFRKEGQNVTLSCEQNLNHDAMYWYRQDPGQGLRLIYYSQIVNDFQKGDIAEGYSVSREKKESFPLTVTSAQKNPTAFYLCASSIHRVPYEQYFGPGTRLTVT.

This chain joins TRBV6-1 and TRBJ1-5; D is unclear. CDR3 length: 14 residues. Germline V lookup: CDR1 MNHNS, CDR2 SASEGT. V was trimmed by 1 base and J by 9 bases, leaving 13 bases between them. CDR3 DNA: TGTGCCAGCAGTGAAGGAGTCGGGGTACGGCCCCAGCATTTT. Its protein product is CASSEGVGVRPQHF.

Comment on this clone: The junction differs from germline at one of its ends, possibly a read error. The gene calls are TRBV5-1 and TRBJ2-6; the D gene is possibly TRBD1 (5 bases). This CDR3 spans 16 amino acids. Germline V gives CDR1 SGHRS, CDR2 YFSETQ. This CDR3 reads CASSLFGARGANGLTF. CDR3 in DNA: TGCGCCAGCAGCTTATTTGGGGCCCGTGGGGCCAACGGCCTGACTTTC.

The gene calls are TRBV11-2 and TRBJ2-5; D perhaps matches TRBD2 (5 bases). V lost 3 bases to trimming and J lost 5 bases, with 10 bases between them. Per germline, CDR1 SGHAT and CDR2 FQNNGV. This CDR3 has 13 amino acids. The CDR3, as DNA: TGTGCCAGCAGCTTTATCTCGGGGGAGACCCAGTACTTC. Its protein is CASSFISGETQYF.

The chain is built from TRBV14 and TRBJ2-7; TRBD2 matches 7 bases. The CDR3 covers 15 residues. Unmatched junction bases numbered 10, after V lost 1 base and J lost 7 bases. Germline V lookup: CDR1 SGHDN, CDR2 FVKESK. The CDR3 protein is CASSQAAGVLGEQYF. The DNA of the CDR3 is TGTGCCAGCAGCCAAGCTGCGGGAGTGCTTGGTGAGCAGTACTTC.

In the case of this clone: Compared with germline, one end of the junction differs, possibly owing to a read error. The CDR3 DNA reads as TGTTCCAGCAGCCATGACACCTTTTACGAGCAGTACTTC. This translates into CSSSHDTFYEQYF. The gene calls are TRBV7-9 and TRBJ2-7, with unresolved D. CDR1 is SEHNR, CDR2 FQNEAQ, per germline (reference sequence). The CDR3 totals 13 residues.

This clone was detected once. The CDR3 sequence is CASRSGTGNTEAFF. The CDR3 coding sequence is TGCGCCAGCAGATCCGGGACAGGGAACACTGAAGCTTTCTTT. The chain links TRBV5-1 to TRBJ1-1, with TRBD1 identical over 8 bases. The CDR3 runs to 14 residues. Germline V lookup: CDR1 SGHRS, CDR2 YFSETQ. Trimming took 5 bases from V and 1 from J; bases not matched to a gene: 4.

The chain employs TRBV10-3 and TRBJ2-1; 10 nucleotides align to TRBD2. Germline V gene data show CDR1 as ENHRY and CDR2 as SYGVKD. The ends lost 4 bases at V and 0 bases at J; junction bases unmatched: 0. This CDR3 region has 15 residues. CDR3 DNA: TGTGCCATCAGTGCTAGCGGGAGCTCCTACAATGAGCAGTTCTTC. Its protein is CAISASGSSYNEQFF.

J is TRBJ1-1 and V is TRBV28; TRBD1 aligns across 7 bases. The CDR3 runs 15 residues. Unmatched junction bases numbered 11, after V lost 6 bases and J lost 4 bases. CDR1 and CDR2 (germline): MDHEN, SYDVKM. The CDR3 loop reads CASRHTGAPVTEAFF. DNA for the CDR3: TGTGCCAGCAGGCACACAGGGGCCCCGGTCACTGAAGCTTTCTTT.

The rearrangement joins TRBV5-4 to TRBJ1-2, with 7 bases identical to TRBD1. After removal of 4 bases from V and 9 bases from J, the junction contained 12 bases not matched to a gene. CDR3 length: 14 amino acids. Looked up from germline, CDR1 is SGHNT and CDR2 is YYREEE (reference sequence). The CDR3 bases are TGTGCCAGCAGCGGGTATGACAGGGACAAGCGCTACACCTTC. Encoded protein: CASSGYDRDKRYTF.

The CDR3 DNA reads TGCGCCAGCAGCTGGGCCACCGAACCTTACAATGAGCAGTTCTTC. It is translated as CASSWATEPYNEQFF. The genes are TRBV5-1 and TRBJ2-1; D not certain. CDR1 and CDR2 (germline): SGHRS, YFSETQ. Trimming left V 3 bases short and J 4 bases short, with 14 bases between. The length of the CDR3 is 15 residues.

This clone turned up a few times. This chain links TRBV5-1 with TRBJ2-5; 13 bases fit TRBD2. V lost 3 bases to trimming and J lost 2 bases; unmatched junction nucleotides: 10. This CDR3 spans 18 amino acids. Germline V gene data show CDR1 as SGHRS and CDR2 as YFSETQ. DNA of the CDR3: TGCGCCAGCAGCTCCCCCGGGACTAGCGGGAAGGGTCAAGAGACCCAGTACTTC. Its translation is CASSSPGTSGKGQETQYF.

The rearrangement uses TRBV6-5 and TRBJ1-1, with D possibly being TRBD1 (6 bases). CDR3 length equals 13 residues. V shed 7 bases and J shed 5 bases, with 14 bases lying between them. CDR1 and CDR2 (germline): MNHEY, SVGAGI. The CDR3, as DNA: TGTGCCAGCACCCACGGGGGGGCGACTGAAGCTTTCTTT. Encoded protein: CASTHGGATEAFF.

V is TRBV19 and J is TRBJ2-7, with D possibly being TRBD2 (5 bases). Trimming stripped 7 bases from V and 2 bases from J, with 9 bases between. The V gene's germline CDR1 is LNHDA and CDR2 SQIVND (reference sequence). The CDR3 is made up of 12 amino acids. For the CDR3, the DNA is TGTGCCAGTAATTGGGAGCCCTACGAGCAGTACTTC. Protein: CASNWEPYEQYF.

The genes are TRBV6-5 and TRBJ2-3; D ambiguous. This CDR3 comprises 14 residues. Trimming took off 3 bases at V and 0 bases at J, with 7 bases between the two ends. CDR1 and CDR2 from the germline V gene are MNHEY and SVGAGI. The CDR3 bases are TGTGCCAGCAGTTATGGCATTAGCACAGATACGCAGTATTTT. This encodes CASSYGISTDTQYF.

The rearrangement links TRBV19 to TRBJ1-5; D uncertain. The CDR3 extends over 12 amino acids. Germline V lookup: CDR1 LNHDA, CDR2 SQIVND (reference sequence). V shed 5 bases and J shed 7 bases, with 9 bases lying between them. CDR3 sequence reads: CASSPVAQPQHF. The CDR3 nucleotides are TGTGCCAGTAGTCCGGTCGCCCAGCCCCAGCATTTT.

The V gene is TRBV9, the J gene TRBJ2-3; 11 bases align to TRBD2. The CDR3 extends over 16 amino acids. Unmatched junction bases numbered 4, after V lost 4 bases and J lost 0 bases. Per germline, CDR1 SGDLS and CDR2 YYNGEE. The CDR3, as DNA: TGTGCCAGCAGCCTCCGGACTAGCGGGAGCACAGATACGCAGTATTTT. Encoded protein: CASSLRTSGSTDTQYF.

This chain connects TRBV4-1 to TRBJ2-1; no reliable D call. CDR1 MGHRA and CDR2 YSYEKL come from the germline V gene. The CDR3 runs 14 residues. V shed 4 bases and J shed 6 bases, with 13 bases lying between them. The CDR3 here is CASSPDTYGNEQFF. For the CDR3, the DNA is TGCGCCAGCAGCCCCGACACTTACGGCAATGAGCAGTTCTTC.

This clone is a singleton in its sample. This chain connects TRBV2 to TRBJ2-3, with D perhaps TRBD2 (6 bases). Trimming removed 4 bases from V and 1 base from J, with 6 bases in between. Germline CDR1 SNHLY, CDR2 FYNNEI. The CDR3 is 13 amino acids. The CDR3 region has the DNA TGTGCCAGCAGTGGGAGGGGCACAGATACGCAGTATTTT. Protein: CASSGRGTDTQYF.

A word on this clone: Sequence at one end of the junction differs from germline and may be a read error. V is TRBV28 and J is TRBJ1-1; D gene uncertain. The V gene's germline CDR1 is MDHEN and CDR2 SYDVKM. This CDR3 spans 9 amino acids. The CDR3 sequence is CASGPPLGF. DNA for the CDR3: TGTGCCAGCGGCCCCCCCCTTGGCTTT.

The gene calls are TRBV6-1 and TRBJ2-7; 9 bases are a match to TRBD1. After removal of 6 bases from V and 6 bases from J, the junction contained 3 bases not matched to a gene. CDR1 and CDR2 from the germline V gene are MNHNS and SASEGT. CDR3 length: 12 amino acids. The DNA for the CDR3 is TGTGCCAGCAGCACAGGGGGCCCCGAGCAGTACTTC. This codes for CASSTGGPEQYF.